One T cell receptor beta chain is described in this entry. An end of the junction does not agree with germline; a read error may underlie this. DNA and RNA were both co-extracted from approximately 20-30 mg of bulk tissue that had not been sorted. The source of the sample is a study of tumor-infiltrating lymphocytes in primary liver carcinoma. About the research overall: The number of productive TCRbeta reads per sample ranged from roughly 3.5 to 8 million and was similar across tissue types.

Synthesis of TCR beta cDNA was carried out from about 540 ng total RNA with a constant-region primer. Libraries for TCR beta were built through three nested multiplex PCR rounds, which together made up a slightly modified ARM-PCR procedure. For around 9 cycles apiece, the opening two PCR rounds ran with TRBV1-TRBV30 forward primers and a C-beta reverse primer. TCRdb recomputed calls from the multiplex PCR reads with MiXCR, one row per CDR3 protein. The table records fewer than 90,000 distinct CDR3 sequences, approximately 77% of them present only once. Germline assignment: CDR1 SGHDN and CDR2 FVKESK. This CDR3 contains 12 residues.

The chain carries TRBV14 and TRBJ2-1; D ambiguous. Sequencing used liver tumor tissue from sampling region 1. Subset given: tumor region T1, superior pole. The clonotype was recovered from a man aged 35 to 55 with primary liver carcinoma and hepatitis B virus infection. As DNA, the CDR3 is TGTGTCAGCAGTCGGAACTACAATGAGCAGTTCTTC. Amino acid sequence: CVSSRNYNEQFF. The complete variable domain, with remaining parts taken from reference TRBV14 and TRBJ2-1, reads EAGVTQFPSHSVIEKGQTVTLRCDPISGHDNLYWYRRVMGKEIKFLLHFVKESKQDESGMPNNRFLAERTGGTYSTLKVQPAELEDSGVYFCVSSRNYNEQFFGPGTRLTVL.